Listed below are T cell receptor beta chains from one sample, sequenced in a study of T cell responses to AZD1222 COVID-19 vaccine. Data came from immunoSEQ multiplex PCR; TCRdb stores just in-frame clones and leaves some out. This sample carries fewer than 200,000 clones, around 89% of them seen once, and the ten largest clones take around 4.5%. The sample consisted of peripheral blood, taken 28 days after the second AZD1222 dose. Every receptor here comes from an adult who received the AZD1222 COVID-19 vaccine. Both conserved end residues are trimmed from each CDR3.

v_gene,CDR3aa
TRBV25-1,ASSLSGNTIY
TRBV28,ASSWGDTDSGNTIY
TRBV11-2,ASSLGTITEAF
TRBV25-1,ASSESLTGELF
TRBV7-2,ASSLWGSGDTQY
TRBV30,AWSVLGPGGGYEQY
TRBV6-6,ASSYSVLHTGELF
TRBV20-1,SASPGTGSNEKLF
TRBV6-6,ASSYALAGGYGYT
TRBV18,ASSPRAGVISSAEAF
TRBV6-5,ASKAYSNQPQH
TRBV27,ASRLIPKGGARYNSPLH
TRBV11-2,ASSPQALASQETQY
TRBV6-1,ASSEGAWGVGTQY
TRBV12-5,ASESGGAYPGYT
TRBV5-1,ASSWAWESANEKLF
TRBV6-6,ASSFRETQY
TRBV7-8,ASSLVAQYSNQPQH
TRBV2,ASSDNQGANEQF
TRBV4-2,ASSQDQGTTGHEQF
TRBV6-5,ASSYSEGTDTQY
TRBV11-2,ASSKLRGQTGGDYELF
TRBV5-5,ASSPLPRSGSGEQY
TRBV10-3,ATTSAARYSPLH
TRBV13,ASSLTGMNTGELF
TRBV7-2,ASSLQGAAGGYT
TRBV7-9,ASSAPGGEKLF
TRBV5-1,ATSGGESGDTQY
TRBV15,ATSPNVAGGHETQY
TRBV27,ASSLYAGDSGTDTQY
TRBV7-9,ASMGTGELF
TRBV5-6,ASSSLDRPNNSPLH
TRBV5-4,ASSPGVSKNIQY
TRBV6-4,ASSESGGAYNEQF
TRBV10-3,AISESGRDGEAF
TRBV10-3,AISEEPGVLNQPQH
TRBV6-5,ASRMTGNYGYT
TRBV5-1,ASSLDRDYEQY
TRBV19,ASSGSVNDPEAF
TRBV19,ASNEDGLSNTIY
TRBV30,AWGRGNTEAF
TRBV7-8,ASSFLTGASNQPQH
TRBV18,ASSPVIQGTTGELF
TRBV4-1,ASSQDRDRGLMDIQY
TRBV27,ASSSGTGLSPLH
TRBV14,ASSQEATGTTSGNTIY
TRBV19,ASSITGFTQY
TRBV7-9,ASSLAGGGSNQPQH